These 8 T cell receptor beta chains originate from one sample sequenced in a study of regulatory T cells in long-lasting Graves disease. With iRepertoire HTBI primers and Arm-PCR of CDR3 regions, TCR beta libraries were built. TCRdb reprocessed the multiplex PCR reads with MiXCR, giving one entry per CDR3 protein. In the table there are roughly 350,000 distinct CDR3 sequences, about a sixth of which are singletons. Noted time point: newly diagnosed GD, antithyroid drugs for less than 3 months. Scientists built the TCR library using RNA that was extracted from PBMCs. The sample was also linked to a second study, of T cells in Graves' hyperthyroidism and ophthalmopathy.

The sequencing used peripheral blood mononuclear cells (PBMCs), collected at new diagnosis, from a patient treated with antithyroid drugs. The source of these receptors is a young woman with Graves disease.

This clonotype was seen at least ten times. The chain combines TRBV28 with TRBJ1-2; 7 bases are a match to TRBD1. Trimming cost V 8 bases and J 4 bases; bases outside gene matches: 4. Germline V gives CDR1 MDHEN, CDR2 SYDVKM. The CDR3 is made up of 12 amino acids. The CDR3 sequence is CASLGQTYGYTF. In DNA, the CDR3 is TGTGCCAGCTTGGGACAGACCTATGGCTACACCTTC.

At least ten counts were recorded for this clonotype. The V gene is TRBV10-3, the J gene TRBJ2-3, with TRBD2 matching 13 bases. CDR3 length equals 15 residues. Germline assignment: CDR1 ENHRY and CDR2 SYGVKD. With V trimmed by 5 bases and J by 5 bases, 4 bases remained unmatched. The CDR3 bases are TGTGCCATCAGTCTACTAGCGGGGGGGCAAGATACGCAGTATTTT. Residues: CAISLLAGGQDTQYF.

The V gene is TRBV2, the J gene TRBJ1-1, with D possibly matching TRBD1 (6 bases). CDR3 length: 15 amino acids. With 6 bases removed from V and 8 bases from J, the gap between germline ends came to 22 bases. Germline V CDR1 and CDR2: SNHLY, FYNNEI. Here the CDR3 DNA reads TGTGCCAGCAGCCCACGTAGGGGGGCGCAGGTAGAAGCTTTCTTT. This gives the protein CASSPRRGAQVEAFF.

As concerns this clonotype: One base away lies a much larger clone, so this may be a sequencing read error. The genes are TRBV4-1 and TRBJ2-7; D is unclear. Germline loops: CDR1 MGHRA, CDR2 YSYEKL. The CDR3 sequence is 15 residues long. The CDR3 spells CASSQEPWGTYGQYF. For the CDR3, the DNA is TGCGCCAGCAGCCAAGAACCTTGGGGAACCTACGGGCAGTACTTC.

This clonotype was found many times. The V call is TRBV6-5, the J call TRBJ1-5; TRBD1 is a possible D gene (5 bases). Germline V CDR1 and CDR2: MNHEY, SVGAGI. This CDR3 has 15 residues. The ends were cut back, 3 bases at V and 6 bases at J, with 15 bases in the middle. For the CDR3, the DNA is TGTGCCAGCAGTTATGTGGGGCGCAGGACTCAGCCCCAGCATTTT. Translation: CASSYVGRRTQPQHF.

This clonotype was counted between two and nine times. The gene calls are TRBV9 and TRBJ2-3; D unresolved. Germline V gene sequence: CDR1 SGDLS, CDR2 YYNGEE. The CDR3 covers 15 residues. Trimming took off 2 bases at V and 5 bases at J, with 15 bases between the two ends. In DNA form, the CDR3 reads TGTGCCAGCAGCGTGACTCAACCTCTAGTAGATACGCAGTATTTT. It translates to CASSVTQPLVDTQYF.

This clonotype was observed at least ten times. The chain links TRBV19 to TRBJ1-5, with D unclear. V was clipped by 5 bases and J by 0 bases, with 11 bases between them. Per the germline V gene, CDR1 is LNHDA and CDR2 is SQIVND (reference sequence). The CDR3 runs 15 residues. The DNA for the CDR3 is TGTGCCAGTAGTTGGACGGGAAATAGCAATCAGCCCCAGCATTTT. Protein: CASSWTGNSNQPQHF.

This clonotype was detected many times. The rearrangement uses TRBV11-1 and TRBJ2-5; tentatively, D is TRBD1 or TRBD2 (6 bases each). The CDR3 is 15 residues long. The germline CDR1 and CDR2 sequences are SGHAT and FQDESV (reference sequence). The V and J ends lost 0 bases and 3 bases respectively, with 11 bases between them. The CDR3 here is CASSLAPGGEETQYF. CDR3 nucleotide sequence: TGTGCCAGCAGCTTAGCGCCCGGGGGCGAAGAGACCCAGTACTTC.